The 15 T cell receptor beta chains in this list originate from one sample, sequenced in a study of shared T cell receptors in the human thymus. Here immunoSEQ multiplex PCR was the method, and the copy in TCRdb shows in-frame clones only, minus some. In the table there are hundreds of thousands of clones, around 78% of which are singletons. These sequences were also reported in another study, on human thymus T cells.

The sequenced sample consisted of thymocytes. The receptor set was obtained from a boy under two years old with a congenital heart defect.

The chain carries TRBV5-5 and TRBJ2-5; D call uncertain. The CDR3 has 15 amino acids. The V end was cut by 0 bases, the J end by 5 bases, with 14 bases between. Germline CDR1 SGHKS, CDR2 YYEKEE (reference sequence). CDR3 bases: TGTGCCAGCAGCTTGGTCCAGATGGTGTGGGAGACCCAGTACTTC. It codes for CASSLVQMVWETQYF.

The chain recombines TRBV27 with TRBJ2-3; 8 positions match TRBD1. This CDR3 has 12 residues. With V trimmed by 10 bases and J by 6 bases, 6 bases remained unmatched. Germline CDR1 MNHEY, CDR2 SMNVEV (reference sequence). CDR3 DNA sequence: TGTGCCACCGGACAGGGCGGCGATACGCAGTATTTT. Amino acid sequence: CATGQGGDTQYF.

The gene calls are TRBV9 and TRBJ2-7; 10 positions match TRBD2. The CDR3 is 16 residues long. V was clipped by 0 bases and J by 7 bases; unmatched bases: 10. From germline, CDR1 is SGDLS and CDR2 YYNGEE. DNA for the CDR3: TGTGCCAGCAGCGTAGAAGGTAGCGGGAGGATAGGGGAGCAGTACTTC. As protein: CASSVEGSGRIGEQYF.

This chain links TRBV30 with TRBJ1-2; D is undetermined. CDR1 GTSNPN and CDR2 SVGIG come from the germline V gene (reference sequence). The CDR3 sequence is 13 residues long. The V end lost 3 bases, the J end lost 2 bases, and 10 bases lay between the germline ends. This CDR3 is CAWSETENYGYTF. In DNA form, the CDR3 reads TGTGCCTGGAGCGAGACGGAGAACTATGGCTACACCTTC.

The V call is TRBV4-1, the J call TRBJ2-3, with 16 bases matching TRBD2. The germline gives CDR1 MGHRA, CDR2 YSYEKL. With 0 bases clipped from V and 4 bases from J, the junction kept 10 bases outside the gene matches. The CDR3 sequence is 20 residues long. In DNA form, the CDR3 reads TGCGCCAGCAGCCAAGAGTGTCGGGGACTAGCGGGGGGGGCCCCAGATACGCAGTATTTT. This translates into CASSQECRGLAGGAPDTQYF.

This clone was found a few times. The V and J genes are TRBV4-3 and TRBJ1-4, with 7 bases lining up with TRBD1. V shed 0 bases, J shed 7 bases, and the junction held 11 bases outside the gene matches. The V gene's germline CDR1 is LGHNA and CDR2 YSLEER. This CDR3 comprises 17 residues. CDR3 bases: TGCGCCAGCAGCCAAGATTCCCCTCCGACAGGGTGTGAAAAACTGTTTTTT. Translation: CASSQDSPPTGCEKLFF.

The rearrangement joins TRBV27 to TRBJ1-1; D is uncertain. The germline CDR1 and CDR2 sequences are MNHEY and SMNVEV (reference sequence). This CDR3 spans 13 amino acids. V lost 2 bases to trimming and J lost 5 bases, with 9 bases between them. The chain's CDR3 is CASSLGSWTEAFF. The CDR3 DNA is TGTGCCAGCAGTTTAGGCTCATGGACTGAAGCTTTCTTT.

V usage is TRBV27 and J usage is TRBJ2-7; the match to TRBD1 covers 7 bases. CDR3 length: 16 residues. The germline CDR1 and CDR2 sequences are MNHEY and SMNVEV (reference sequence). V trimming: 0 bases; J trimming: 0 bases; junction bases outside the gene matches: 5. The CDR3 loop reads CASSLSLTGTSYEQYF. The CDR3 coding sequence is TGTGCCAGCAGTTTATCGCTGACAGGGACCTCCTACGAGCAGTACTTC.

The genes are TRBV28 and TRBJ2-7; 7 bases agree with TRBD1. V trimming: 7 bases; J trimming: 3 bases; junction bases outside the gene matches: 15. Looked up from germline, CDR1 is MDHEN and CDR2 is SYDVKM. This CDR3 has 16 residues. For the CDR3, the DNA is TGTGCCAGCACACCAAGGGGGCACAGGGTTCGCTACGAGCAGTACTTC. Its translation is CASTPRGHRVRYEQYF.

The chain joins TRBV19 to TRBJ1-2; tentative D call: TRBD1 (6 bases). The CDR3 runs 14 residues. The germline CDR1 and CDR2 sequences are LNHDA and SQIVND (reference sequence). Trimming pared 1 base from V and 8 bases from J, leaving 14 bases between. The CDR3 DNA reads as TGTGCCAGTAGTATAGGGACGGCAGGGGACGGCTACACCTTC. It is translated as CASSIGTAGDGYTF.

The V and J genes are TRBV9 and TRBJ1-1; 7 positions agree with TRBD1. In germline, CDR1 is SGDLS, CDR2 YYNGEE. V lost 4 bases to trimming and J lost 1 base; unmatched junction nucleotides: 7. The CDR3 has 15 residues. The CDR3 loop is CASSRGQVGNTEAFF. Here the CDR3 DNA reads TGTGCCAGCAGCAGAGGACAGGTGGGGAACACTGAAGCTTTCTTT.

This chain uses TRBV4-3 with TRBJ2-2; TRBD2 aligns across 8 bases. Germline V lookup: CDR1 LGHNA, CDR2 YSLEER. CDR3 length: 17 residues. After removal of 1 base from V and 4 bases from J, the junction contained 8 bases not matched to a gene. This chain's CDR3 is CASSQALASGPTGELFF. In DNA, the CDR3 is TGCGCCAGCAGCCAAGCCTTAGCTAGCGGGCCCACCGGGGAGCTGTTTTTT.

This sequence joins TRBV7-3 and TRBJ2-3, with a tentative D call TRBD2 (5 bases). CDR1 and CDR2 (germline): SGHTA, FQGTGA. The length of the CDR3 is 15 residues. V was shortened by 1 base and J by 0 bases, with 8 bases between the two germline ends. DNA of the CDR3: TGTGCCAGCAGCTTAAAGCGGACTAGCACAGATACGCAGTATTTT. Translation gives CASSLKRTSTDTQYF.

This clone was counted once. The V and J genes are TRBV28 and TRBJ1-1; the D gene is possibly TRBD1 (6 bases). Germline CDR1 reads MDHEN; CDR2 reads SYDVKM. Trimming removed 5 bases from V and 7 bases from J, with 17 bases in between. CDR3 size: 14 residues. Here the CDR3 reads CASSTTWTDNEAFF. CDR3 bases: TGTGCCAGCAGTACCACCTGGACAGATAATGAAGCTTTCTTT.

This clone was observed a few times. The V gene is TRBV11-2, the J gene TRBJ2-7; TRBD2 matches at 10 bases. The CDR3 has 15 amino acids. CDR1 is SGHAT, CDR2 FQNNGV, per germline. V lost 5 bases to trimming and J lost 5 bases; unmatched junction nucleotides: 9. This chain's CDR3 is CASSRSGRANDEQYF. The CDR3 DNA is TGTGCCAGCAGCAGAAGCGGGAGGGCAAACGACGAGCAGTACTTC.